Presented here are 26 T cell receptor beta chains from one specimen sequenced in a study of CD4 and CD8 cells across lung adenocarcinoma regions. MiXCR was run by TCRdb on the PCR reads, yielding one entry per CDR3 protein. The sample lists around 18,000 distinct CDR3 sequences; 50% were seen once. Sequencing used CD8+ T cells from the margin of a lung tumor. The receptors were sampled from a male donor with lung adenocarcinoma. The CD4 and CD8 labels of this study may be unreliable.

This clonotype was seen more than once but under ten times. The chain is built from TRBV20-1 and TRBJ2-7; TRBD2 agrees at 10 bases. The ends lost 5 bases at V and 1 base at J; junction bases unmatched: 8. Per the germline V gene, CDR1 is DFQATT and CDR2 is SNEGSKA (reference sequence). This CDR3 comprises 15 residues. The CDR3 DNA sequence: TGCAGTGCTCAGCCTAGCGGGAGTTTTTCCTACGAGCAGTACTTC. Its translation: CSAQPSGSFSYEQYF.

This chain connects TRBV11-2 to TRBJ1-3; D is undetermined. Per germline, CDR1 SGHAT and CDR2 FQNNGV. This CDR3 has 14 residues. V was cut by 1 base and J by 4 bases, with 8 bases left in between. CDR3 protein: CASSLGGAGNTIYF. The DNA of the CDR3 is TGTGCCAGCAGCTTAGGTGGTGCGGGAAACACCATATATTTT.

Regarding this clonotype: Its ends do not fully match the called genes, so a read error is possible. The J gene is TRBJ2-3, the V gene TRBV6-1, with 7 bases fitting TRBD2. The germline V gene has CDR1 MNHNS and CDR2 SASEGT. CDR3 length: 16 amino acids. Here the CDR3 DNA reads TGTGCCTGCAGTGGGAGCGGGGACCGTTCCACAGATACCCAGTACTTT. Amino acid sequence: CACSGSGDRSTDTQYF.

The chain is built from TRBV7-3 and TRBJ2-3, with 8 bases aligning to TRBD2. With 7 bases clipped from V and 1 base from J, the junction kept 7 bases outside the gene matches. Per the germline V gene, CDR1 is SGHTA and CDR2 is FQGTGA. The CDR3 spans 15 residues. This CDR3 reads CASTHGGAGTDTQYF. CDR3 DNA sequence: TGTGCCAGCACTCACGGGGGGGCGGGCACAGATACGCAGTATTTT.

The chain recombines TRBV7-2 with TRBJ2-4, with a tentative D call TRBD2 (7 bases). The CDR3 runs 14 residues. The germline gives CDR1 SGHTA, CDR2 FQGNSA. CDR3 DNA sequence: TGTGCGGGCACCGGGGGGCGTGACGGAGAGACTCAGTACTTC. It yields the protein CAGTGGRDGETQYF.

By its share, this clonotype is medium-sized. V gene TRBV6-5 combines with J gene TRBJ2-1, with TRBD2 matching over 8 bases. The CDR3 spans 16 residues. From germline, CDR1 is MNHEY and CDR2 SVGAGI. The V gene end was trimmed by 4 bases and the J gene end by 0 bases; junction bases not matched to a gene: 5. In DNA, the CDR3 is TGTGCCAGCAGTTCTCCCGGGACTAGCTCCTACAATGAGCAGTTCTTC. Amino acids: CASSSPGTSSYNEQFF.

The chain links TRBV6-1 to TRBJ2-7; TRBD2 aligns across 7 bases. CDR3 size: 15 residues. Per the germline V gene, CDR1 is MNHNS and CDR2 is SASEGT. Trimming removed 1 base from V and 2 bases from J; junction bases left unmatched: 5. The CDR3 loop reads CASSEGGSAPYEQYV. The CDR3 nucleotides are TGTGCCAGCAGTGAAGGCGGGAGCGCCCCCTACGAGCAGTACGTC.

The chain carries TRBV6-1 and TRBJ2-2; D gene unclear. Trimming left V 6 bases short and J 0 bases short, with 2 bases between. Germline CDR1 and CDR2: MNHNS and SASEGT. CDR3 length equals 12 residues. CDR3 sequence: CASRTNTGELFF. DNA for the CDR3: TGTGCCAGCAGAACGAACACCGGGGAGCTGTTTTTT.

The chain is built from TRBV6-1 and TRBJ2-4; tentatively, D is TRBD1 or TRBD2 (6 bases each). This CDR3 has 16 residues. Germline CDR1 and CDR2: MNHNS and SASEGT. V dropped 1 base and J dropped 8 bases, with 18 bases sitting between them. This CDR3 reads CASSEDGGRDQDIQYF. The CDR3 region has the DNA TGTGCCAGCAGTGAAGACGGGGGCCGTGACCAAGACATTCAGTACTTC.

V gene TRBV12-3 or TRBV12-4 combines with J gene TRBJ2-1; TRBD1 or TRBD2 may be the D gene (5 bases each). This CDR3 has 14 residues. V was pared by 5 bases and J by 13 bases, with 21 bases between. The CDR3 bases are TGTGCCAGCAGTCCCCGTGGGGGTCACGAGACCCAGTTCTTC. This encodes CASSPRGGHETQFF.

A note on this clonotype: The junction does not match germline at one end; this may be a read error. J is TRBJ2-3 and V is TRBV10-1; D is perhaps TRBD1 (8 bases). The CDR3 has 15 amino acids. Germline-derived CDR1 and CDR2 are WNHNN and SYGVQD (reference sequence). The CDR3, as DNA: TGCGGCAGGGGGCCTGGGGGAGGGGGCCCAGAGACGCAGTACTTT. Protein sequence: CGRGPGGGGPETQYF.

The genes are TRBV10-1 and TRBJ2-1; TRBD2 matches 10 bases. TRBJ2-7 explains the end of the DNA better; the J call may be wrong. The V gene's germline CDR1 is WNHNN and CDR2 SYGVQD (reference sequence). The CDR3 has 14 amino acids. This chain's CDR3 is CASSDNLAGDEQYF. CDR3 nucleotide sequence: TGCGCCAGCAGTGACAATCTAGCGGGGGACGAGCAGTACTTC.

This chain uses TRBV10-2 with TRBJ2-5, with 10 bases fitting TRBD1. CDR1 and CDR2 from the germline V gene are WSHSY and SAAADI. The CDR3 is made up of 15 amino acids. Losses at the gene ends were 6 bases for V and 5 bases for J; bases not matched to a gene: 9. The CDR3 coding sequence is TGCGCCAGCAGCTGGGGACAGGGGATGTCGGAGACCCAGTACTTC. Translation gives CASSWGQGMSETQYF.

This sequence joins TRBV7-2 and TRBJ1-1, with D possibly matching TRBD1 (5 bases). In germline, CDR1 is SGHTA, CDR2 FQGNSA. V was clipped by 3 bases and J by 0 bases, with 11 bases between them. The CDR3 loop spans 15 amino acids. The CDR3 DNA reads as TGTGCCAGCAGCTTTTCCGGGACGGTGAACACTGAAGCTTTCTTT. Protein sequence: CASSFSGTVNTEAFF.

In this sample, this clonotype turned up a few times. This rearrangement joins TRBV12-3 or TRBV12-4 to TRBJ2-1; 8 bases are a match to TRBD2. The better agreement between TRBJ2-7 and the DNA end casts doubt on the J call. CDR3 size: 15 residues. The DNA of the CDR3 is TGTGCCAGCAGTCCATATAGCGGGGCCTCCTACGAGCAGTACTTC. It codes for CASSPYSGASYEQYF.

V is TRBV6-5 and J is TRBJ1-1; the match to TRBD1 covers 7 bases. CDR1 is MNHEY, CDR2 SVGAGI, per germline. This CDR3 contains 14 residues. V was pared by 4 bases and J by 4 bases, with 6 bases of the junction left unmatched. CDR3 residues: CASSFQGGVTEAFF. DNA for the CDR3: TGTGCCAGCAGTTTTCAGGGGGGGGTCACTGAAGCTTTCTTT.

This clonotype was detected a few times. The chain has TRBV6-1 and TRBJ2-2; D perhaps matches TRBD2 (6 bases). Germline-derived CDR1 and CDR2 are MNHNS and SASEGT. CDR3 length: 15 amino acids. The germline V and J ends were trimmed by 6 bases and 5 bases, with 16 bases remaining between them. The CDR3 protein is CASRDPGRETGELFF. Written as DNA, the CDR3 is TGTGCCAGCAGGGATCCGGGACGGGAGACCGGGGAGCTGTTTTTT.

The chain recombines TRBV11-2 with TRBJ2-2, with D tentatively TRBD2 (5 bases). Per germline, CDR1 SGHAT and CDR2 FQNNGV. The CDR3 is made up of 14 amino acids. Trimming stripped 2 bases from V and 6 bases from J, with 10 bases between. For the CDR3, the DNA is TGTGCCAGCAGCTTACTTATCGGGGCCGGGGAGCTGTTTTTT. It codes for CASSLLIGAGELFF.

DNA of the CDR3: TGTGCCAGCAGTTATCGAGGGGGGGGTAGCACAGATACGCAGTATTTT. Amino acids: CASSYRGGGSTDTQYF. The chain has TRBV6-5 and TRBJ2-3; D is perhaps TRBD2 (7 bases). Deletions cut 3 bases from V and 0 bases from J, with 13 bases between. Germline V gene data show CDR1 as MNHEY and CDR2 as SVGAGI. The CDR3 sequence is 16 residues long.

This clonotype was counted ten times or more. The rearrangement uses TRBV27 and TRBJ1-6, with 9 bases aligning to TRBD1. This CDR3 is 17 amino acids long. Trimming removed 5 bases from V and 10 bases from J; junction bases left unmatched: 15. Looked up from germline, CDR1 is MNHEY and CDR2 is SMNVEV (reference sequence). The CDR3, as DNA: TGTGCCAGCAGTCCCCGCGCCCCGGGACAGGGACGGTCACCCCTCCACTTT. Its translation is CASSPRAPGQGRSPLHF.

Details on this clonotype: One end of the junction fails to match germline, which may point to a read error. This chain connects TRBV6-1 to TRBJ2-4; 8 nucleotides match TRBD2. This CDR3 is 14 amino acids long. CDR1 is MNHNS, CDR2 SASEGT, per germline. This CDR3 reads CASIGGGAQNIQYF. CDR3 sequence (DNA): TGTGCGAGCATCGGGGGGGGTGCGCAAAACATCCAGTACTTC.

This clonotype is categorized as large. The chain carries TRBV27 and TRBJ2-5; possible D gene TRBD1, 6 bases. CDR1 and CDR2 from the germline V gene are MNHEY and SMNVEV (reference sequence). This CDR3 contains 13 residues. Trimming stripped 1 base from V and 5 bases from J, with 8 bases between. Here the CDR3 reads CASSLYQGETQYF. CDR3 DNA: TGTGCCAGCAGTTTATACCAGGGGGAGACCCAGTACTTC.

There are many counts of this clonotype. The CDR3 coding sequence is TGTGCCAGCACCCTCAGGGGTTATCGGGAGACCCAGTACTTC. This translates into CASTLRGYRETQYF. J is TRBJ2-5 and V is TRBV6-5; weak D call: TRBD1 (6 bases). V was trimmed by 7 bases and J by 5 bases, leaving 17 bases between them. Looked up from germline, CDR1 is MNHEY and CDR2 is SVGAGI. The CDR3 has 14 residues.

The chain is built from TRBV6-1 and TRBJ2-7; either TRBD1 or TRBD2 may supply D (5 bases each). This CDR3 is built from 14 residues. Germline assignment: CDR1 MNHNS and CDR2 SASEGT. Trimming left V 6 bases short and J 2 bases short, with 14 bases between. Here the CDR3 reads CASRPGTRAYEQYF. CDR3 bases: TGTGCCAGCAGACCCGGGACGCGCGCCTACGAGCAGTACTTC.

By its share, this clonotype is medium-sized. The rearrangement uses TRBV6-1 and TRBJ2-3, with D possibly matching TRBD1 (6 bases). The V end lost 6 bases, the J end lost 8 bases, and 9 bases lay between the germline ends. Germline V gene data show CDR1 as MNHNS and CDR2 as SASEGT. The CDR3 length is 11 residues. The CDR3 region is CASRQGSTQYF. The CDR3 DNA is TGTGCCAGCAGGCAGGGGAGTACGCAGTATTTT.

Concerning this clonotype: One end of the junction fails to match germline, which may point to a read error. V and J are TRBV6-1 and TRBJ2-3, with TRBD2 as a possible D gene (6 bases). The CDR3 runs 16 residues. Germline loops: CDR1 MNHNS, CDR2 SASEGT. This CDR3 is CASREAGRGVGETQYF. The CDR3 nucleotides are TGTGCCAGCAGGGAAGCCGGGAGAGGGGTTGGGGAGACGCAGTATTTC.